This T cell receptor beta chain emerged from a study of identical twins (dated by TCRdb to about 2016). As for the study more broadly: TCR alpha and beta repertoires from monozygotic twins, unrelated adults of various ages and cord blood were deep-sequenced to test whether fetal clonotypes persist. To rule out contamination, replicate twin experiments were performed at different times with different library preparation protocols.

All donors were healthy Caucasians. The twin cohort consisted of three pairs of female monozygotic twins, all aged about 18 to 30 years. Peripheral blood mononuclear cells were used as the source from which RNA for TCR libraries was isolated. The method behind the library was 5' RACE. Sequenced using an Illumina HiSeq 2000. A universal primer binding site was added through template switching, and the final cDNA carried a unique molecular identifier so that TCR cDNA molecules could be counted accurately. First-strand cDNA for TCR alpha and beta chains was synthesized from specific primers in the conserved constant-segment region. Each cDNA library was double barcoded, with a SMART-Mk sample barcode plus Illumina barcodes, to control for contamination. TruSeq adapter sequences along with Illumina sample barcodes were introduced in two successive PCR steps. The TCR alpha and beta cDNA libraries were sequenced on the Illumina HiSeq platform using custom primers. As for the original processing: Unique molecular identifiers were extracted from raw reads with MiGEC, and CDR3 positions were determined with MiXCR. Recombination models were inferred per individual with the repgenHMM and IGoR tools using an EM algorithm. The analysis of shared clonotypes was done with the tcR package in R, with sharing normalized by the product of cloneset sizes. To study raw recombination without the effects of thymic and clonal selection, out-of-frame nonproductive sequences were analyzed. The public reads were quality trimmed at Q25 with fastp and then assembled into clones with MiXCR by TCRdb, keeping productive beta chains. CDR3 protein duplicates are merged, each entry listing the most common genes and DNA. The V and J calls reflect TCRdb's pipeline rather than the authors' work. This sample gives under 900,000 distinct CDR3 sequences in total; approximately 18% of them show up just once. The ten largest clones represent about an eighth of the sample.

On this clonotype: Its antigen is not yet known. Base qualities are missing; no much larger clone stands one base away.

There are 16 amino acids in the CDR3, from cysteine to phenylalanine inclusive. Solely the CDR3 DNA is kept, with 48 bases framed from the first base. CDR1 and CDR2 (SGHRS, YFSETQ) derive from the germline V gene. V and J lose 4 bases and 4 bases, and a span of 15 bases separates them. Points the paper makes about the study in general: Because the same donors could not be followed over many years, the conclusions depended on cross-sectional statistical analysis. A weaker excess of twin sharing was found in beta out-of-frame sequences because the signal-to-noise ratio was lowered by fewer shared sequences. Zero-insertion analyses could be partly confounded by invariant T cells such as MAIT and iNKT, although diverse VJ usage argued against such confounding for most clonotypes. Recombination models systematically underestimated out-of-frame TCR alpha sharing in monozygotic twins but agreed with sharing between unrelated individuals. Abundant cord blood beta clonotypes had fewer insertions, young adult naive repertoires showed a similar but weaker trend, and memory repertoires showed no such trend. Compared with coincidental sharing between unrelated individuals, out-of-frame TCR alpha sequences shared between twins showed an excess of sequences with low generation probability.

These records were also assigned to another study, of T cells expressing NK-cell markers. Looking at the second paper: TCR beta-chain repertoires were profiled in sorted CD3+CD56+NKG2C+, CD3+CD56+NKG2C- and CD3+CD56-NKG2C+ T-cell subsets from about 8 donors. Of the eight sequenced donors, seven were found to be HCMV-seropositive and one was found to be HCMV-seronegative. In several experiments an anti-gammadeltaTCR antibody was added to restrict sorting to alphabetaTCR-expressing T cells. In a handful of donors, the dominant CD3+CD56+NKG2C+ clonotypes ranked among the top 10 CD8+ clonotypes, making up roughly 1.0-7.0% of CD8+ T cells. Those dominant clonotypes were again the most abundant among CD3+CD56-NKG2C+ cells in a few donors, at roughly 25-60.1%. Whether the expanded NKG2C-expressing T cell clones were specific for HCMV antigens was left unclear. The eight sequenced donors were randomly selected healthy volunteers, three men and five women. To determine HCMV serostatus, a commercial ELISA kit was used to detect HCMV-specific IgG in serum. For 5 or 6 donors, unsorted PBMC were also used to sequence bulk peripheral blood T-cell repertoires. MIGEC was used to demultiplex reads and group reads by UMI, and MiTCR was used to assemble and quantify clonotypes. To exclude erroneous sequences, only TCR cDNA sequences supported by at least two reads were retained. Downstream repertoire analysis used the tcR package, and clonotypes were matched across fractions by CDR3 nucleotide sequence plus V segment. Antigen specificity was annotated against VDJdb with VDJmatch, allowing one amino acid substitution in CDR3.

The chain joins TRBV5-1 to TRBJ2-6; TRBD1 might be the D gene, on 6 matching bases. Specimen: PBMCs. This TCR was sampled from a woman aged 18 to 35 in good health. CDR3 reads: CASSTGTTSGANVLTF. The bases read TGCGCCAGCAGCACAGGGACGACATCAGGGGCCAACGTCCTGACTTTC.